Given below is one T cell receptor beta chain in context. Its cognate antigen is unknown. The junction had 9 bases not matched to a gene; V was cut back by 4 bases and J by 5 bases. From germline, CDR1 is SGHRS and CDR2 YFSETQ. The CDR3 has 17 amino acids. These data are taken from a study of T cells in narcolepsy. Study-level information: Donors had narcolepsy type 1 or type 2, or were healthy controls.

Assay: immunoSEQ multiplex PCR; the TCRdb copy retains only in-frame clones and omits some. Seen here are tens of thousands of clones, roughly four fifths observed once, and the top ten hold about 0.66%. Points from the study as a whole: Healthy controls reportedly lacked the autoreactive clonotypes serially found in patients' blood. In some patient and control memory CD4+ samples, autoreactive clones were absent. Comparing one patient's CSF and blood CD4+ clonotypes highlighted HCRT- and TRIB2-specific autoreactive clonotypes.

Sequences were obtained from memory (CD45RA-) CD4+ T cells from blood. The chain uses TRBV5-1 and TRBJ2-3, with TRBD2 matching over 14 bases. The clonotype originates from a human donor in good health. The CDR3 region has the DNA TGCGCCAGCAGCCTTTCGACTAGCGGGGGGGCCGAAGATACGCAGTATTTT. Translating gives CASSLSTSGGAEDTQYF.